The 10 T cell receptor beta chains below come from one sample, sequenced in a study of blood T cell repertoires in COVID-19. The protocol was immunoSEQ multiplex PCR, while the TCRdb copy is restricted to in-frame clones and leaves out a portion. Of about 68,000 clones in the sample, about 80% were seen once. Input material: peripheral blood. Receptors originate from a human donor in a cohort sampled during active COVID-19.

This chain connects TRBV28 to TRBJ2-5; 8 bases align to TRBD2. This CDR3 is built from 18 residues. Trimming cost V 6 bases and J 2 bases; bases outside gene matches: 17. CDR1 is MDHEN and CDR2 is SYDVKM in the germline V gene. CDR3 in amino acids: CASSSPGILAAEQETQYF. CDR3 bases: TGTGCCAGCAGCTCCCCGGGTATACTAGCGGCGGAACAAGAGACCCAGTACTTC.

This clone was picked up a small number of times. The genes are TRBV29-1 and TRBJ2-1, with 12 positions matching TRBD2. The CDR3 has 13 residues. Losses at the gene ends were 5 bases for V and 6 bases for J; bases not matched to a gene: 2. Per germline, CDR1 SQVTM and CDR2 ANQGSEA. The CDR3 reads CSVKGLAGNEQFF. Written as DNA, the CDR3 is TGCAGCGTTAAGGGACTAGCGGGCAATGAGCAGTTCTTC.

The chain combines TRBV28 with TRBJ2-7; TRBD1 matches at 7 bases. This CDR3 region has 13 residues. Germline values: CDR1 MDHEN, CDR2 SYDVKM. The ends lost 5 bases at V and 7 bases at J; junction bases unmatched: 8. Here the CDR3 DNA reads TGTGCCAGCAGTCAAACAGGGGAATGGGAGCAGTACTTC. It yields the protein CASSQTGEWEQYF.

This chain's CDR3 is CASSPPGLSYEQYF. CDR3 sequence (DNA): TGTGCCAGCAGTCCCCCAGGACTATCCTACGAGCAGTACTTC. V gene TRBV28 combines with J gene TRBJ2-7; tentative D call: TRBD2 (6 bases). The CDR3 contains 14 residues. The germline gives CDR1 MDHEN, CDR2 SYDVKM. V was cut by 5 bases and J by 1 base, with 12 bases left in between.

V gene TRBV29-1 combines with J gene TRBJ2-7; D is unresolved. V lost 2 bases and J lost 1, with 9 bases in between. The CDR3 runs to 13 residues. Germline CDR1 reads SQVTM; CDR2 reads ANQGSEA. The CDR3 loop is CSVELAGSYEQYF. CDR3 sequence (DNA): TGCAGCGTTGAATTAGCCGGATCCTACGAGCAGTACTTC.

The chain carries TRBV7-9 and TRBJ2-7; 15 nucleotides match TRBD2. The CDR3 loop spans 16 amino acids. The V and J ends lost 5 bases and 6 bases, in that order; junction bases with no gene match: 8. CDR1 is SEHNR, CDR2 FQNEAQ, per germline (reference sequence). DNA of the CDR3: TGTGCCAGCAGCCCCGGGACTAGCGGGGGGAGACCCGAGCAGTACTTC. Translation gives CASSPGTSGGRPEQYF.

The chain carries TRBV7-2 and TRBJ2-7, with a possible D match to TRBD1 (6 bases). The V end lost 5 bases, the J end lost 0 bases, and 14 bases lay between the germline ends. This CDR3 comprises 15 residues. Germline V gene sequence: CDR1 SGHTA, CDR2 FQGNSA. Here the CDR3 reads CASSPGQPLSYEQYF. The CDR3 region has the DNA TGTGCCAGCAGCCCCGGACAGCCGCTCTCCTACGAGCAGTACTTC. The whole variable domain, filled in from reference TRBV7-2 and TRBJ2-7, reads GAGVSQSPSNKVTEKGKDVELRCDPISGHTALYWYRQSLGQGLEFLIYFQGNSAPDKSGLPSDRFSAERTGGSVSTLTIQRTQQEDSAVYLCASSPGQPLSYEQYFGPGTRLTVT.

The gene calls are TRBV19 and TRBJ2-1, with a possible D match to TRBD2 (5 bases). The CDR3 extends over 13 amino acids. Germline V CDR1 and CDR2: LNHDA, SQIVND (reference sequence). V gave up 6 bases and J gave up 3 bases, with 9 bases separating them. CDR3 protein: CASSPRGYNEQFF. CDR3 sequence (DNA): TGTGCCAGTAGCCCCCGGGGCTACAATGAGCAGTTCTTC. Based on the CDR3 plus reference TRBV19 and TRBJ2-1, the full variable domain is DGGITQSPKYLFRKEGQNVTLSCEQNLNHDAMYWYRQDPGQGLRLIYYSQIVNDFQKGDIAEGYSVSREKKESFPLTVTSAQKNPTAFYLCASSPRGYNEQFFGPGTRLTVL.

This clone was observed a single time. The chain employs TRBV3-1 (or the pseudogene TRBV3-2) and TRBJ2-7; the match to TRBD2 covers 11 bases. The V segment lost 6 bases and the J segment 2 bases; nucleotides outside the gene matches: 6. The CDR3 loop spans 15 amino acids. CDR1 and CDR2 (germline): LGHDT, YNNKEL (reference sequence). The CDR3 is CASRPTSGATYEQYF. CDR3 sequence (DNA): TGTGCCAGCAGGCCGACTAGCGGGGCCACCTACGAGCAGTACTTC.

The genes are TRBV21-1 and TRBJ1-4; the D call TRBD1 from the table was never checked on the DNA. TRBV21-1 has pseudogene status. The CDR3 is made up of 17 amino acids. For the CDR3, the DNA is TGTGCCAGCAGCAAAACGGGGGGCAGGGGGCTTAATGAAAAACTGTTTTTT. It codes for CASSKTGGRGLNEKLFF.